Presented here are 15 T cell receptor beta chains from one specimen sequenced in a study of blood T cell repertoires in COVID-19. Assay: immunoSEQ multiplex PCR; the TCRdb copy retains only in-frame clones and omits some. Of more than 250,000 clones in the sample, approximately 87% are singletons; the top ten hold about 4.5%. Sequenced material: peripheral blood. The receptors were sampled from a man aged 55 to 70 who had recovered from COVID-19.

The CDR3 here is CAWSVSNNSPLHF. DNA of the CDR3: TGTGCCTGGAGTGTATCAAATAATTCACCCCTCCACTTT. The chain has TRBV30 and TRBJ1-6; D is unclear. The CDR3 has 13 residues. Per the germline V gene, CDR1 is GTSNPN and CDR2 is SVGIG (reference sequence). Trimming cost V 0 bases and J 5 bases, with 5 bases left between them.

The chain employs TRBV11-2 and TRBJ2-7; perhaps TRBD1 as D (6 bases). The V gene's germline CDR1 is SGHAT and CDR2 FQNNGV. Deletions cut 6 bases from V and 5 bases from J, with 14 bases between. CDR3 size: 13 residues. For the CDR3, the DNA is TGTGCCAGCAGACTCCTGGGGGCTCACGAGCAGTACTTC. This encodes CASRLLGAHEQYF.

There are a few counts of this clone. CDR3 DNA sequence: TGTGCCAGCAGGCTAACGGGGGTCCCCAATCAGCCCCAGCATTTT. It yields the protein CASRLTGVPNQPQHF. The rearrangement uses TRBV2 and TRBJ1-5, with a tentative D call TRBD1 (5 bases). V lost 6 bases to trimming and J lost 3 bases, with 15 bases between them. The CDR3 runs 15 residues. From germline, CDR1 is SNHLY and CDR2 FYNNEI.

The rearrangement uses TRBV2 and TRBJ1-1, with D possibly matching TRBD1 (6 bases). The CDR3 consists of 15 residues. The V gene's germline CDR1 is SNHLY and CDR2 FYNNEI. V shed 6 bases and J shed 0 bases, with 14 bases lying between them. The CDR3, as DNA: TGTGCCAGCAGGGACGCCAGGGGACTGAACACTGAAGCTTTCTTT. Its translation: CASRDARGLNTEAFF.

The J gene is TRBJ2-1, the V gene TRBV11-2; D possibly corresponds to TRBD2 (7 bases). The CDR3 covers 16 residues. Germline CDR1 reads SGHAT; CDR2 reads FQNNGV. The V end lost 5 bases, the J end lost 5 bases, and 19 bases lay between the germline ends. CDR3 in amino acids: CASSISRGGDHNEQFF. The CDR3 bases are TGTGCCAGCAGCATTTCTAGGGGGGGGGATCACAATGAGCAGTTCTTC.

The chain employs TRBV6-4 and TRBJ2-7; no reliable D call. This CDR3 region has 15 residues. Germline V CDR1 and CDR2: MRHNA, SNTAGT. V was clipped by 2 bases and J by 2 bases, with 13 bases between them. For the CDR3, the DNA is TGTGCCAGCAGTGACGTGACTCTTGCAACCTACGAGCAGTACTTC. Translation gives CASSDVTLATYEQYF.

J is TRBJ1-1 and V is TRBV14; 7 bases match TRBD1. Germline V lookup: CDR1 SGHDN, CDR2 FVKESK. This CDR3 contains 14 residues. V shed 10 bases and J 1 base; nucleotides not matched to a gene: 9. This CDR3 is CATKRQGGNTEAFF. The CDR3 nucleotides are TGTGCCACCAAACGACAGGGCGGGAACACTGAAGCTTTCTTT.

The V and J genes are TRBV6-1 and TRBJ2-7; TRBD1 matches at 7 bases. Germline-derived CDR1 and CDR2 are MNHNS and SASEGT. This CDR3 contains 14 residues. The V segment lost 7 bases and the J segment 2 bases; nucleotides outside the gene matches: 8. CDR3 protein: CASTRDGTAYEQYF. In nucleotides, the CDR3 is TGTGCCAGCACACGAGATGGGACAGCCTACGAGCAGTACTTC.

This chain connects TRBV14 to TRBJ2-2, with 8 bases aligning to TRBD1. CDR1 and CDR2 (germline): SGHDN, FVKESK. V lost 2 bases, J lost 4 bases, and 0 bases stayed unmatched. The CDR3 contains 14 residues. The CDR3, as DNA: TGTGCCAGCAGCCAACAGGGGGCCACCGGGGAGCTGTTTTTT. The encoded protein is CASSQQGATGELFF.

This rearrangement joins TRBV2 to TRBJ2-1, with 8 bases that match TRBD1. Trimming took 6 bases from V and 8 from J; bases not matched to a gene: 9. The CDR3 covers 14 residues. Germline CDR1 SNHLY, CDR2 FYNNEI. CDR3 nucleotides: TGTGCCAGCAGCCCTAGGACAGGGTCGGATGAGCAGTTCTTC. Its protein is CASSPRTGSDEQFF. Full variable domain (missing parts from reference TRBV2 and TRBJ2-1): EPEVTQTPSHQVTQMGQEVILRCVPISNHLYFYWYRQILGQKVEFLVSFYNNEISEKSEIFDDQFSVERPDGSNFTLKIRSTKLEDSAMYFCASSPRTGSDEQFFGPGTRLTVL.

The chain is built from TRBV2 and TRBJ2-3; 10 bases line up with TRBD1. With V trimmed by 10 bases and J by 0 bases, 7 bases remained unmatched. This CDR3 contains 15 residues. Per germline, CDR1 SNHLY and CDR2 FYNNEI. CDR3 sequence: CATVRDRGSTDTQYF. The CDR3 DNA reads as TGTGCCACCGTAAGGGACAGGGGCAGCACAGATACGCAGTATTTT.

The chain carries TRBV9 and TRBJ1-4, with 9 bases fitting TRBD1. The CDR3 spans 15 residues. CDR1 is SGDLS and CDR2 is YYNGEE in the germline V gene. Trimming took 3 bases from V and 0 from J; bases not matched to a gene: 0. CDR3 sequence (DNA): TGTGCCAGCAGCGGACAGGGGGCAACTAATGAAAAACTGTTTTTT. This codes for CASSGQGATNEKLFF.

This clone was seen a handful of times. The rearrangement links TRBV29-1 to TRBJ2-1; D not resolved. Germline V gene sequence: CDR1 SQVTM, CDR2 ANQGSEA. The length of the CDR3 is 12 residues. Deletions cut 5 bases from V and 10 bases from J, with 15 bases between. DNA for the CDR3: TGCAGCGTTCCTTCGTATACGGAGGAGCAGTTCTTC. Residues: CSVPSYTEEQFF.

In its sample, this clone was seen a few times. This CDR3 reads CASNRGRTSQQYF. In nucleotides, the CDR3 is TGTGCCAGCAACAGGGGGCGAACCAGCCAGCAGTACTTC. The chain carries TRBV12-3 or TRBV12-4 and TRBJ2-7, with TRBD1 matching 9 bases. V shed 7 bases and J 8 bases; nucleotides not matched to a gene: 9. This CDR3 contains 13 residues.

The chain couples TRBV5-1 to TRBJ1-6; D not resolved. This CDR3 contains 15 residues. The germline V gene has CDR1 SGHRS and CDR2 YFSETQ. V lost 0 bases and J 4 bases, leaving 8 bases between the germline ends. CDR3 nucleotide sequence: TGCGCCAGCAGCTTGGATGGCAGTTATAATTCACCCCTCCACTTT. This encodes CASSLDGSYNSPLHF.